This T cell receptor (beta chain) appears in the sequencing data of a study of CD8 T cells in Susac syndrome. Reverse transcription of roughly 0.5 to 1 ug RNA was carried out with random hexamers. By means of immunoSEQ multiplex PCR, TCR beta CDR3 spanning 54 Vbeta and 13 Jbeta underwent amplification. TCRdb called the immunoSEQ multiplex PCR reads again in MiXCR, with one record for every CDR3 protein. The sample includes approximately 90,000 distinct CDR3 sequences, approximately 92% seen only once; the top ten take 0.25% to 0.4%. Trimming cost V 0 bases and J 8 bases, with 7 bases left between them. The CDR3 sequence is 13 residues long. From germline, CDR1 is MNHNS and CDR2 SASEGT. The T cells that were sequenced for TCR beta were CD8+ and CD4+ cells from blood. Healthy donors matched for age and sex were used as controls. Negative isolation was applied to CD8+ and CD4+ T cells, and FACS enrichment was applied to TEMRA cells.

The chain couples TRBV6-1 to TRBJ2-2; unclear D gene. The sample comprised CD8+ T cells from PBMCs. The source is a human donor in good health. As DNA, the CDR3 is TGTGCCAGCAGTGAAGCGGTGTCAGGGGAGCTGTTTTTT. This translates into CASSEAVSGELFF.